The sample holds a few counts of the clone carrying this TCR beta chain. As yet, its antigen is unknown. These data belong to a study of T-cell memory formation after mild COVID-19. TCRdb processed the 5' RACE reads anew with MiXCR; each CDR3 protein has one entry. The sample holds approximately 190,000 distinct CDR3 sequences; around 20% are singletons and the top ten take 2% to 2.5%. Study-wide findings and caveats: Contracting clones from day 15 to 85 had balanced CD4/CD8; later expanders favoured CD4+. Most CD4+ clones that shrank were in CM and EM, while CD8+ ones turned up in EMRA.

Trimming removed 5 bases at V and 4 bases at J, with 14 bases between. From germline, CDR1 is MNHNS and CDR2 SASEGT. The CDR3 extends over 14 amino acids. The genes are TRBV6-1 and TRBJ1-1; D gene unclear. The source material was PBMCs or a T cell subset sorted from them (not recorded which). The sequence was collected from an adult woman who had mild COVID-19 (a few samples of this study predate the infection). Cell type and time point are not known. CDR3 DNA sequence: TGTGCCAGCAGTAATAAAGTTGAAGGCACTGAAGCTTTCTTT. Amino acids: CASSNKVEGTEAFF.